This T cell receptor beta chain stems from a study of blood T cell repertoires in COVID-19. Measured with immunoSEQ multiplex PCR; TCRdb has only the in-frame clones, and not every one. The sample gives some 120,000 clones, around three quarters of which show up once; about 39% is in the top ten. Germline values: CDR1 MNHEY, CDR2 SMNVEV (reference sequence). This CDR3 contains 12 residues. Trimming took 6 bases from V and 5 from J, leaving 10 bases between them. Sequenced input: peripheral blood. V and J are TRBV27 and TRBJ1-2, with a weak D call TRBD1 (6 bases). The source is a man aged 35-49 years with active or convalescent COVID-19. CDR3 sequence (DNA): TGTGCCAGCAGACAGGGTGGGTATGGCTACACCTTC. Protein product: CASRQGGYGYTF.